This TCR beta chain was observed in a study of OX40 agonist ivuxolimab in advanced cancers. Study summary: Treatment of patients was with ivuxolimab, an agonistic anti-OX40 (CD134) antibody. The patients received ivuxolimab by intravenous route every 2 weeks at 0.01 to 10 mg/kg. The study, taken as a whole, reports: Patients who responded partially at 0.1-3.0 mg/kg showed clonal expansion ranking among the lowest. Expanded clones tended on average to be more numerous among CD8+ T cells than CD4+.

Notes on this clone: Antigen specificity is unknown.

TCRdb keeps only in-frame clones here, not all; method: immunoSEQ multiplex PCR. The table includes tens of thousands of clones, about 84% detected once. J gave up 0 bases and V 2 bases, and 2 bases lay outside the gene matches. The CDR3 covers 16 residues. Germline CDR1 and CDR2: SGHTA and FQGNSA. The source material was CD4+ or CD8+ T cells sorted from blood, sampled in a trial of the OX40 agonist ivuxolimab. The TCR was taken from an adult with an advanced solid tumor such as melanoma, head and neck, liver or kidney cancer. The chain joins TRBV7-2 to TRBJ2-3, with TRBD2 matching over 10 bases. CDR3 DNA sequence: TGTGCCAGCAGCTTATTAGCGGGGGGTAGCACAGATACGCAGTATTTT. Protein sequence: CASSLLAGGSTDTQYF. Based on the CDR3 plus reference TRBV7-2 and TRBJ2-3, the full variable domain is GAGVSQSPSNKVTEKGKDVELRCDPISGHTALYWYRQSLGQGLEFLIYFQGNSAPDKSGLPSDRFSAERTGGSVSTLTIQRTQQEDSAVYLCASSLLAGGSTDTQYFGPGTRLTVL.